This entry lists 10 T cell receptor beta chains sequenced from one sample in a study of T cell clonality in common variable immunodeficiency. TCRdb's copy holds only in-frame clones and misses some; the assay was immunoSEQ multiplex PCR. There are tens of thousands of clones in the sample, none observed a single time. Sequences were obtained from peripheral blood mononuclear cells. All receptors come from a person aged 18 to 69 in good health.

The part of the CDR3 DNA that was read is TGCGCCAGCAGTCAACGGACAGGGGGCGATACC. Amino acids: CASSQRTGGDT. In full, the CDR3 is CASSQRTGGDTYTF. The chain has TRBV23-1 and TRBJ1-2; 11 bases are a match to TRBD1. The DNA ends 3 residues before the CDR3 does, and the rest of the CDR3 is filled in from the germline J gene. TRBV23-1 is sorted into the ORF group, with uncertain function. The CDR3 consists of 14 residues.

On this clone itself: Read sequence stops 3 residues before the CDR3 end, and the germline J gene provides the missing end. The V gene is TRBV7-6, the J gene TRBJ1-2, with TRBD1 as a possible D gene (5 bases). Germline assignment: CDR1 SGHVS and CDR2 FNYEAQ. The CDR3 is 17 amino acids. Trimming pared 3 bases from V and 0 bases from J, leaving 17 bases between. The sequenced CDR3 bases are TGTGCCAGCAGCTTCTCGGCAGGGCGCACGACTAACTATGGC. Translated: CASSFSAGRTTNYG. The CDR3 reads in full as CASSFSAGRTTNYGYTF.

This clone was seen repeatedly, ten times or more. The read halts 3 residues ahead of the CDR3 end, with the missing end drawn from the germline J gene. This chain links TRBV11-2 with TRBJ2-1; D not certain. The CDR3 length is 14 residues. The V gene's germline CDR1 is SGHAT and CDR2 FQNNGV. Trimming stripped 2 bases from V and 0 bases from J, with 5 bases between. The CDR3 loop reads CASSLRVSYNEQFF. CDR3 DNA (partial): TGTGCCAGCAGCTTAAGGGTCTCCTACAATGAG.

This clone was detected many times. The read halts 3 residues ahead of the CDR3 end, with the missing end drawn from the germline J gene. This chain connects TRBV7-6 to TRBJ1-3, with 7 bases aligning to TRBD1. The CDR3 has 15 amino acids. CDR1 and CDR2 (germline): SGHVS, FNYEAQ. J was trimmed by 1 base and V by 5 bases; bases with no gene match: 5. The CDR3 sequence is CASSPPQGSGNTIYF. CDR3 DNA (partial): TGTGCCAGCAGCCCCCCACAGGGGTCTGGAAACACC. The full variable domain, rest sourced from reference TRBV7-6 and TRBJ1-3, is GAGVSQSPRYKVTKRGQDVALRCDPISGHVSLYWYRQALGQGPEFLTYFNYEAQQDKSGLPNDRFSAERPEGSISTLTIQRTEQRDSAMYRCASSPPQGSGNTIYFGEGSWLTVV.

This clone was seen at least ten times. Coverage ceases 3 residues before the CDR3 finishes, and the germline J gene fills in the end. This chain joins TRBV7-9 and TRBJ1-2; D remains ambiguous. Trimming stripped 1 base from V and 4 bases from J, with 13 bases between. CDR1 is SEHNR, CDR2 FQNEAQ, per germline (reference sequence). The CDR3 totals 15 residues. The CDR3 loop reads CASSLDGSPGYGYTF. Incomplete CDR3 DNA: TGTGCCAGCAGCTTAGACGGCAGCCCAGGCTATGGC.

This clone was counted many times. The CDR3 end is not reached by the read, which stops 3 residues before it; the germline J gene fills it in. V usage is TRBV7-7 and J usage is TRBJ2-2; 8 nucleotides align to TRBD2. The CDR3 runs to 16 residues. Per germline, CDR1 SSHAT and CDR2 FNYEAQ (reference sequence). V lost 5 bases, J lost 2 bases, and 7 bases stayed unmatched. The covered CDR3 bases are TGTGCCAGCAGCCCCCTGGGACTAGAAAACACCGGGGAG. This translates into CASSPLGLENTGE. The CDR3 as a whole reads CASSPLGLENTGELFF.

This clone was counted at least ten times. Read coverage stops 3 residues before the CDR3 terminus; the germline J gene supplies the remainder. The chain joins TRBV29-1 to TRBJ1-3, with TRBD1 matching over 8 bases. The CDR3 consists of 12 residues. Germline loops: CDR1 SQVTM, CDR2 ANQGSEA. Trimming at V came to 5 bases and at J to 8 bases, leaving 5 bases not matched to a gene. The CDR3 DNA, read in part, is TGCAGCGTTCGGACAGGGAAGCACACC. This sequence encodes CSVRTGKHT. The full-length CDR3 reads as CSVRTGKHTIYF.

This clone was seen many times. The CDR3 is cut off 3 residues early in the read; its end comes from the germline J gene. The chain carries TRBV19 and TRBJ2-6, with D possibly matching TRBD1 (5 bases). Germline V CDR1 and CDR2: LNHDA, SQIVND (reference sequence). CDR3 length: 15 residues. The V gene lost 7 bases and the J gene lost 3 bases, with 13 bases spanning the gap. CDR3 DNA (partial): TGTGCCAGTAACCCAGGGATTGGTGGGGCCAACGTC. Its translation: CASNPGIGGANV. The whole CDR3 is CASNPGIGGANVLTF.

This clone was found many times. The sequenced CDR3 bases are TGTGCCAGCTCACCGGGACAGGGCATTAACTATGGC. Translating it yields CASSPGQGINYG. The complete CDR3 reads CASSPGQGINYGYTF. The chain has TRBV18 and TRBJ1-2, with TRBD1 matching 9 bases. Read sequence stops 3 residues before the CDR3 end, and the germline J gene provides the missing end. V dropped 3 bases and J dropped 1; count of bases not matched to a gene: 3. The length of the CDR3 is 15 residues. CDR1 and CDR2 from the germline V gene are KGHSH and LQKENI. Together with reference TRBV18 and TRBJ1-2, the CDR3 gives the full variable domain: NAGVMQNPRHLVRRRGQEARLRCSPMKGHSHVYWYRQLPEEGLKFMVYLQKENIIDESGMPKERFSAEFPKEGPSILRIQQVVRGDSAAYFCASSPGQGINYGYTFGSGTRLTVV.

This clone was picked up many times. Read sequence stops 3 residues before the CDR3 end, and the germline J gene provides the missing end. The chain recombines TRBV30 with TRBJ1-1, with 7 positions matching TRBD1. The CDR3 is 13 amino acids. V gave up 6 bases and J gave up 5 bases; unmatched junction bases: 9. Looked up from germline, CDR1 is GTSNPN and CDR2 is SVGIG (reference sequence). CDR3 residues: CACHRGPGTEAFF. The sequenced part of the CDR3 DNA is TGTGCCTGCCACAGGGGTCCGGGTACTGAA. Combining the CDR3 with reference TRBV30 and TRBJ1-1 gives the whole variable domain SQTIHQWPATLVQPVGSPLSLECTVEGTSNPNLYWYRQAAGRGLQLLFYSVGIGQISSEVPQNLSASRPQDRQFILSSKKLLLSDSGFYLCACHRGPGTEAFFGQGTRLTVV.